Listed below are T cell receptor beta chains from one sample, sequenced in a study of blood T cell repertoires in COVID-19. The protocol was immunoSEQ multiplex PCR, while the TCRdb copy is restricted to in-frame clones and leaves out a portion. The profile covers fewer than 200,000 clones, with approximately 92% appearing a single time and around 4.6% taken by the ten largest. Material: peripheral blood. These receptors were collected from a woman aged 45-60 years with acute or convalescent COVID-19. Each CDR3 is given without its conserved first and last residue. Fields, in order: clone size, J gene, V gene, CDR3 protein. The size field is filled for only some rows; it gives once, few, many or a size class.

NA TRBJ2-3 TRBV24-1 ATRTGDLSTDTQY
NA TRBJ2-3 TRBV2 ASSELSGGPFDTQY
NA TRBJ1-1 TRBV7-2 ASRPRGVSTEAF
NA TRBJ1-1 TRBV14 ASSPLGPWSTEAF
NA TRBJ1-1 TRBV5-1 ASSFDRNTEAF
once TRBJ1-3 TRBV30 AWSRFRASGNTIY
NA TRBJ2-3 TRBV9 ASSVGGLADTDTQY
NA TRBJ2-7 TRBV7-2 ASSGDRVVYEQY
NA TRBJ1-1 TRBV2 ASNGGRNTLVAF
NA TRBJ1-2 TRBV4-2 ASSPTGQGGFYGYT
NA TRBJ1-1 TRBV20-1 SASRSGGAVAEAF
NA TRBJ2-7 TRBV11-2 ASNRAGIRDEQY
NA TRBJ2-1 TRBV7-3 ASSELIHGEQF
NA TRBJ2-5 TRBV10-3 AISDGGLRQETQY
NA TRBJ1-2 TRBV28 ASSLVERSYGYT
NA TRBJ1-5 TRBV28 ASSIKGEPQH
NA TRBJ1-6 TRBV6-1 ASSDRQGTPLH
NA TRBJ1-1 TRBV5-1 ASSLAGQGLMNTEAF
NA TRBJ1-1 TRBV11-1 ASSLGANTEAF
NA TRBJ2-7 TRBV6-5 ASSRDRTSTYEQY
NA TRBJ1-1 TRBV2 ASSAGGTEAF
NA TRBJ1-2 TRBV2 ASSAGLTNYGYT
NA TRBJ1-5 TRBV7-9 ASSFDEIQPQH
NA TRBJ2-1 TRBV19 ASSIGEPRTNEQF
once TRBJ1-4 TRBV29-1 SAESNEKLF
once TRBJ2-1 TRBV2 ATTAGTAYNEQF
NA TRBJ1-2 TRBV5-8 ASRRTGGNGYT
NA TRBJ2-5 TRBV5-1 ASSQTSGGAIETQY
NA TRBJ1-1 TRBV3-1/TRBV3-2 ASSQAETEAF
NA TRBJ1-6 TRBV27 ASSLSTGGNSPLH
NA TRBJ2-7 TRBV28 ASSQAAYEQY
NA TRBJ1-6 TRBV15 ATSRTGDNSPLH
NA TRBJ1-5 TRBV20-1 SASKAGTLQPQH
NA TRBJ1-1 TRBV6-5 ASRSSGTEAF
NA TRBJ1-2 TRBV3-1/TRBV3-2 ASSQVSGGGSRGYT
few TRBJ1-5 TRBV2 ASSVRQGRNQPQH
NA TRBJ1-1 TRBV24-1 ATSDSGLNTEAF
NA TRBJ1-2 TRBV3-1/TRBV3-2 ASSLGTWTGYT
NA TRBJ2-2 TRBV30 AWSVLLADYEELF
once TRBJ1-2 TRBV6-5 ATREYGDGYT